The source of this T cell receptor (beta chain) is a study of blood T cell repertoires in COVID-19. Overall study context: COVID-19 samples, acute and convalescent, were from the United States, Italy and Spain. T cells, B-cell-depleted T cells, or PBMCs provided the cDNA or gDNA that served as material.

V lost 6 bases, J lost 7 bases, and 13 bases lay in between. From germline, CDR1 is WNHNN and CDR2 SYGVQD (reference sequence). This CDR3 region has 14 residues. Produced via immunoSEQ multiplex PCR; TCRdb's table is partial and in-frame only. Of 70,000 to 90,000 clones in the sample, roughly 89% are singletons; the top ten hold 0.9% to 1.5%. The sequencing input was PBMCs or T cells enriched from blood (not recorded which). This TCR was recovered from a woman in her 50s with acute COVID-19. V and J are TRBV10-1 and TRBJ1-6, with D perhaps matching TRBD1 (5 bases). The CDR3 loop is CASSAGGRNSPLHF. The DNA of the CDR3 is TGCGCCAGCAGCGCCGGGGGGAGAAATTCACCCCTCCACTTT.